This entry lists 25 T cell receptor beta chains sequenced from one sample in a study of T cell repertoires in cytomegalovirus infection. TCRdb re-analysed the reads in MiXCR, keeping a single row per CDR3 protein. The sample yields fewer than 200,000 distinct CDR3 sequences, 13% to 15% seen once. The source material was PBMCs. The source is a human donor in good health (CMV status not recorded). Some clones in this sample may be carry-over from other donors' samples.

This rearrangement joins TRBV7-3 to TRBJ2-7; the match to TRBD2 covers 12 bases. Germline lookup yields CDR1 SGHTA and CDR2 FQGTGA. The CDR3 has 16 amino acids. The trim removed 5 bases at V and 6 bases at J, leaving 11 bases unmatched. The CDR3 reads CASSPWTSGNRSEQYF. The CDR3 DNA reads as TGTGCCAGCAGCCCATGGACTAGCGGGAACCGGAGCGAGCAGTACTTC.

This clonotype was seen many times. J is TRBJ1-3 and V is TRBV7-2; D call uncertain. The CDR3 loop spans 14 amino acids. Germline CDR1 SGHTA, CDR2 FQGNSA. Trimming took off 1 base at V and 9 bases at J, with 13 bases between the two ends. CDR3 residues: CASSLGNFVGTIYF. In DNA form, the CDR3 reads TGTGCCAGCAGCTTAGGAAATTTTGTTGGCACCATATATTTT.

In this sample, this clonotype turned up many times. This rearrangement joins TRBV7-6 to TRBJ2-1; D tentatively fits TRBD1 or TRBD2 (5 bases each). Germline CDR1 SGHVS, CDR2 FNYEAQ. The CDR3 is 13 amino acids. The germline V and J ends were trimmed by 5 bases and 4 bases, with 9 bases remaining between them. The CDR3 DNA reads TGTGCCAGCAGCCTGGGACCATACAATGAGCAGTTCTTC. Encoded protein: CASSLGPYNEQFF.

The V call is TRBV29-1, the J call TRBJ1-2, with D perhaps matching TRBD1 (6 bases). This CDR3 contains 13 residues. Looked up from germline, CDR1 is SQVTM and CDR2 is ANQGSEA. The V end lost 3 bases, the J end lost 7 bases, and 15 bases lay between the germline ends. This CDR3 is CSVERRGTLGYTF. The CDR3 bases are TGCAGCGTTGAGCGGAGGGGGACCCTTGGCTACACCTTC.

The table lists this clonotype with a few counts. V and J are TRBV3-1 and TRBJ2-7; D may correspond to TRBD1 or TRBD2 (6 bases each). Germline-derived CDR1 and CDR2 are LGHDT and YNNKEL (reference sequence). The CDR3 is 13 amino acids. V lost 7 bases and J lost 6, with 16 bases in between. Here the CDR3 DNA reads TGTGCCAGCACCCCCCGGGGGCAGGTCGAGCAGTACTTC. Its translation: CASTPRGQVEQYF.

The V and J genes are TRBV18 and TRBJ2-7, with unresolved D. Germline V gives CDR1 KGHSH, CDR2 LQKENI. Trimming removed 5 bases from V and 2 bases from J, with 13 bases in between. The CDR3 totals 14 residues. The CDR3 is CASSFSGNAYEQYF. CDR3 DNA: TGTGCCAGCTCATTTTCTGGTAATGCCTACGAGCAGTACTTC. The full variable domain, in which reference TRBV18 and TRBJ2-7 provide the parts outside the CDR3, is NAGVMQNPRHLVRRRGQEARLRCSPMKGHSHVYWYRQLPEEGLKFMVYLQKENIIDESGMPKERFSAEFPKEGPSILRIQQVVRGDSAAYFCASSFSGNAYEQYFGPGTRLTVT.

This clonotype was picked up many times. CDR3 DNA: TGTGCCAGCAGCCATTCGAAGTGGGATAGTAACAATGAGCAGTTCTTC. It is translated as CASSHSKWDSNNEQFF. V gene TRBV28 combines with J gene TRBJ2-1; D remains unclear. Deletions cut 6 bases from V and 5 bases from J, with 20 bases between. The germline V gene encodes CDR1 MDHEN and CDR2 SYDVKM. The CDR3 spans 16 residues.

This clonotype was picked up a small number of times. DNA of the CDR3: TGTGCCACCAGCAGTCCGGTGCGGGGAAACATTCAGTACTTC. It translates to CATSSPVRGNIQYF. The chain employs TRBV15 and TRBJ2-4; TRBD2 is a possible D gene (6 bases). The CDR3 has 14 residues. Deletions cut 3 bases from V and 6 bases from J, with 12 bases between. Germline CDR1 is LNHNV and CDR2 is YYDKDF (reference sequence).

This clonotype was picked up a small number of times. The DNA for the CDR3 is TGTGCCAGCTCACTGGACAGCCCACGCGAGACCCAGTACTTC. As protein: CASSLDSPRETQYF. The chain combines TRBV18 with TRBJ2-5; tentatively, D is TRBD1 (6 bases). The CDR3 consists of 14 residues. V lost 4 bases, J lost 5 bases, and 14 bases lay in between. In germline, CDR1 is KGHSH, CDR2 LQKENI.

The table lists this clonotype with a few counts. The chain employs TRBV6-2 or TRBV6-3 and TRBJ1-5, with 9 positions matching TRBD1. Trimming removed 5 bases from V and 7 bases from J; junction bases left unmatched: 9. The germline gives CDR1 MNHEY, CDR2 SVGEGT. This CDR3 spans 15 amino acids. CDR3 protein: CASSRWTGETQPQHF. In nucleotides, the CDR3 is TGTGCCAGCAGTAGATGGACAGGGGAAACGCAGCCCCAGCATTTT.

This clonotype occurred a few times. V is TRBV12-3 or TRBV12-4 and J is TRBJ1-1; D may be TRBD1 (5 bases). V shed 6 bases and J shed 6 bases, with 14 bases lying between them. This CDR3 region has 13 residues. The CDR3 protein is CASRSRQKSEAFF. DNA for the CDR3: TGTGCCAGCAGGTCCCGACAGAAATCTGAAGCTTTCTTT.

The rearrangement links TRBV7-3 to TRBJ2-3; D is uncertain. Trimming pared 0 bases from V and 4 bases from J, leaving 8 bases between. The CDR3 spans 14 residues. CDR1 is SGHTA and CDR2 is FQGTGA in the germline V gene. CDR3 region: CASSLTRLSDTQYF. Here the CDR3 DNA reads TGTGCCAGCAGCTTAACTAGACTCTCAGATACGCAGTATTTT.

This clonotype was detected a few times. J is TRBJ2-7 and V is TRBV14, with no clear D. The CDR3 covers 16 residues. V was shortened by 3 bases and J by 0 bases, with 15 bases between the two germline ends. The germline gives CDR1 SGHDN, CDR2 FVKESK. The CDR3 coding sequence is TGTGCCAGCAGCCAGTCACTGGCAGAAAGCTCCTACGAGCAGTACTTC. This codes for CASSQSLAESSYEQYF.

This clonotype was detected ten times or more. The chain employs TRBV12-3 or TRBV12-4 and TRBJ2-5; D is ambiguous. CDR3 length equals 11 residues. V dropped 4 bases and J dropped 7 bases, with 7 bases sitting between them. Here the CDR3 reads CASSSTGTQYF. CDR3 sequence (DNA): TGTGCCAGCAGTTCAACGGGGACCCAGTACTTC.

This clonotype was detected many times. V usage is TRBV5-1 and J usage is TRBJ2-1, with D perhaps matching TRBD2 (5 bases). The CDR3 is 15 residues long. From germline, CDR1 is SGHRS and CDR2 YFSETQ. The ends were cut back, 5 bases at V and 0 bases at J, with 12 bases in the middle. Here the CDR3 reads CASSPDTSSYNEQFF. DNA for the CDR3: TGCGCCAGCAGTCCCGACACTAGCTCCTACAATGAGCAGTTCTTC. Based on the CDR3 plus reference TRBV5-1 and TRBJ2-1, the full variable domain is KAGVTQTPRYLIKTRGQQVTLSCSPISGHRSVSWYQQTPGQGLQFLFEYFSETQRNKGNFPGRFSGRQFSNSRSEMNVSTLELGDSALYLCASSPDTSSYNEQFFGPGTRLTVL.

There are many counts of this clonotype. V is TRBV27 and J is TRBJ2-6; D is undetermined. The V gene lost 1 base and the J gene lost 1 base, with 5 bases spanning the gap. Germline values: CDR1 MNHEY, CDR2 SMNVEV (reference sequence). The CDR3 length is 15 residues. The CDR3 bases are TGTGCCAGCAGTTTATTAGGGTCTGGGGCCAACGTCCTGACTTTC. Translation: CASSLLGSGANVLTF.

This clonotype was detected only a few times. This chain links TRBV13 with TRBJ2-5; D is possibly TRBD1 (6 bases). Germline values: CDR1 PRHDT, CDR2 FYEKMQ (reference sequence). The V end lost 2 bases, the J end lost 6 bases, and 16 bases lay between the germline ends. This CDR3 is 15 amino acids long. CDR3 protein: CASSLIGTPIKTQYF. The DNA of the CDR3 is TGTGCCAGCAGCTTAATCGGGACACCGATAAAGACCCAGTACTTC.

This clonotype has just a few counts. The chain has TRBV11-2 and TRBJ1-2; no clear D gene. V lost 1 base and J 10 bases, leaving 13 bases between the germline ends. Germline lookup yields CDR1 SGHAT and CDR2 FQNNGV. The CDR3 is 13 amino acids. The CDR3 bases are TGTGCCAGCAGCTTAGTTCCCCGTCGGCACTACACCTTC. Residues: CASSLVPRRHYTF.

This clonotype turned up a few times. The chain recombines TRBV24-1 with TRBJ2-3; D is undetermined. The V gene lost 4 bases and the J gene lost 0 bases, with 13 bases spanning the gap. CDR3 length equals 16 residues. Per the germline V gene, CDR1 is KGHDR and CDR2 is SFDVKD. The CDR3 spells CATSDPPGPSTDTQYF. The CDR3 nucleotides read TGTGCCACCAGTGACCCACCCGGTCCTAGCACAGATACGCAGTATTTT.

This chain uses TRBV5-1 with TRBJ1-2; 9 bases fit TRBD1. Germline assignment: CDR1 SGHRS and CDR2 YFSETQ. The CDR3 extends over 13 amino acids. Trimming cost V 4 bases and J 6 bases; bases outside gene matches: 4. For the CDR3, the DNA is TGCGCCAGCAGCACGGACAGGGGAAATGGCTACACCTTC. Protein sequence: CASSTDRGNGYTF.

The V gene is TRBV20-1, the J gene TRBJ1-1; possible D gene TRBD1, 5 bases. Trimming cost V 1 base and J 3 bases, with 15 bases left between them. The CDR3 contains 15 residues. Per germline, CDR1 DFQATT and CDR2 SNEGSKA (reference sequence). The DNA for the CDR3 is TGCAGTGCTAGAGTCAGGGCCCCGAGGGACACTGAAGCTTTCTTT. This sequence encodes CSARVRAPRDTEAFF.

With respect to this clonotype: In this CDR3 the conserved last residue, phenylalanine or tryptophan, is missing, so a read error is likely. The CDR3 protein is CASSLTMSGEDQPQHC. CDR3 nucleotide sequence: TGTGCCAGCAGTTTAACTATGTCGGGAGAGGATCAGCCCCAGCATTGT. The V gene is TRBV12-3 or TRBV12-4, the J gene TRBJ1-5; D call uncertain. CDR3 length: 16 amino acids. Trimming stripped 2 bases from V and 5 bases from J, with 16 bases between.

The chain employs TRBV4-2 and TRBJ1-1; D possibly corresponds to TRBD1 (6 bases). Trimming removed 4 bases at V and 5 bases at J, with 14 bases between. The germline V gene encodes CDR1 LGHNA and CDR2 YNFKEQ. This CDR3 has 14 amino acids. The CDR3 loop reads CASSPLWGATEAFF. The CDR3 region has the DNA TGTGCCAGCAGCCCGCTATGGGGGGCGACTGAAGCTTTCTTT.

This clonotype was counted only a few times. The CDR3 nucleotides read TGTGCCAGCAGCTTATGGGGGTCCATGAACACTGAAGCTTTCTTT. The encoded protein is CASSLWGSMNTEAFF. The gene calls are TRBV5-4 and TRBJ1-1, with TRBD1 as a possible D gene (5 bases). Trimming stripped 2 bases from V and 0 bases from J, with 11 bases between. Germline assignment: CDR1 SGHNT and CDR2 YYREEE (reference sequence). CDR3 length: 15 amino acids.

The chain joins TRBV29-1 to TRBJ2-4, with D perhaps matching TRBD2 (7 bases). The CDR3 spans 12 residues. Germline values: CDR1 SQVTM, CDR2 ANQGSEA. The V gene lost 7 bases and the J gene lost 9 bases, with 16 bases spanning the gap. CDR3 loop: CSGEGVMGIQYF. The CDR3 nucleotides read TGCAGCGGGGAGGGGGTAATGGGCATTCAGTACTTC.